The 5 T cell receptor beta chains below were found in one sample sequenced in a study of molecular identifiers for immune sequencing clone quantification. A single record per CDR3 protein comes from TCRdb applying MiXCR to the PCR reads. The sample carries 490,000 or so distinct CDR3 sequences, about 21% recorded once. The sequenced sample consisted of naive CD8+ T cells from blood, with Jurkat cell RNA spiked in. The subset: FACS-sorted CD8+CD4-CCR7+CD45RA+ naive T cells. The origin of the receptors is a human donor in good health. Some libraries in this study had Jurkat cell RNA spiked in.

This clonotype was picked up many times. The V gene is TRBV20-1, the J gene TRBJ2-3; 7 nucleotides line up with TRBD1. Germline-derived CDR1 and CDR2 are DFQATT and SNEGSKA (reference sequence). The CDR3 consists of 14 residues. J lost 0 bases, V lost 6 bases, and 6 bases had no gene match. The CDR3 region has the DNA TGCAGTGCGACCCGACAGGGTAGCACAGATACGCAGTATTTT. Its translation is CSATRQGSTDTQYF.

This clonotype was observed many times. The gene calls are TRBV20-1 and TRBJ2-1; perhaps TRBD2 as D (5 bases). Germline CDR1 reads DFQATT; CDR2 reads SNEGSKA (reference sequence). Trimming shortened V by 1 base and J by 10 bases, and 11 bases separated the two germline ends. The CDR3 consists of 12 residues. The CDR3 spells CSARVEGWEQFF. As DNA, the CDR3 is TGCAGTGCTAGAGTTGAGGGATGGGAGCAGTTCTTC.

This chain joins TRBV6-1 and TRBJ2-1; D not resolved. The CDR3 is made up of 15 amino acids. V was clipped by 1 base and J by 0 bases, with 7 bases between them. Germline CDR1 and CDR2: MNHNS and SASEGT. The CDR3 spells CASSEEVLSYNEQFF. CDR3 nucleotides: TGTGCCAGCAGTGAAGAGGTGCTCTCCTACAATGAGCAGTTCTTC.

In this sample, this clonotype turned up many times. The V call is TRBV5-5, the J call TRBJ1-4; D unresolved. V shed 2 bases and J shed 2 bases, with 16 bases lying between them. CDR3 size: 17 residues. Germline V gene lookup returns CDR1 SGHKS and CDR2 YYEKEE (reference sequence). CDR3 protein: CASSFLPSAATNEKLFF. The CDR3 coding sequence is TGTGCCAGCAGCTTTCTCCCGTCGGCCGCCACTAATGAAAAACTGTTTTTT.

This clonotype was seen repeatedly, ten times or more. The chain employs TRBV29-1 and TRBJ2-7; TRBD2 aligns across 8 bases. Per germline, CDR1 SQVTM and CDR2 ANQGSEA. The CDR3 extends over 14 amino acids. The ends lost 4 bases at V and 5 bases at J; junction bases unmatched: 10. In DNA form, the CDR3 reads TGCAGCGTTGTGGGACTAGAGGGAACTGACGAGCAGTACTTC. Its translation: CSVVGLEGTDEQYF.